Presented here are 28 T cell receptor beta chains from one specimen sequenced in a study of T cells after yellow fever vaccination. MiXCR, run by TCRdb on the 5' RACE reads, gives a single entry per CDR3 protein. The data hold some 670,000 distinct CDR3 sequences, with roughly 12% observed a single time. The material was PBMCs, obtained on the day of the yellow fever booster vaccination. The source of these receptors is a man aged 25 to 40 who received the YFV17D yellow fever vaccine.

This clonotype has just a few counts. V usage is TRBV14 and J usage is TRBJ2-5; D remains unclear. V was cut by 1 base and J by 7 bases, with 7 bases left in between. CDR1 and CDR2 from the germline V gene are SGHDN and FVKESK. This CDR3 spans 12 amino acids. The chain's CDR3 is CASSQVGRTQYF. The CDR3, as DNA: TGTGCCAGCAGCCAAGTTGGAAGGACCCAGTACTTC.

This clonotype turned up a few times. The chain carries TRBV20-1 and TRBJ1-1; the D is unclear. In germline, CDR1 is DFQATT, CDR2 SNEGSKA (reference sequence). CDR3 size: 10 residues. V was shortened by 6 bases and J by 9 bases, with 11 bases between the two germline ends. The CDR3 region is CSATDVKAFF. The CDR3 DNA follows: TGCAGTGCAACGGATGTAAAAGCTTTCTTT.

V and J are TRBV7-8 and TRBJ1-2; 7 positions match TRBD1. The CDR3 has 15 amino acids. The V gene end was trimmed by 5 bases and the J gene end by 4 bases; junction bases not matched to a gene: 10. Germline V CDR1 and CDR2: SGHVS, FQNEAQ. CDR3 in DNA: TGTGCCAGCAGCACCCGGACGACAGGGACCTATGGCTACACCTTC. Translating gives CASSTRTTGTYGYTF.

This clonotype showed up many times. The chain uses TRBV7-9 and TRBJ1-1; TRBD1 agrees at 7 bases. V shed 0 bases, J shed 0 bases, and the junction held 1 base outside the gene matches. Germline values: CDR1 SEHNR, CDR2 FQNEAQ (reference sequence). This CDR3 is built from 15 residues. The CDR3 nucleotides read TGTGCCAGCAGCTTAGCCGGGACAGTGAACACTGAAGCTTTCTTT. This encodes CASSLAGTVNTEAFF. The entire variable domain, with the rest obtained from reference TRBV7-9 and TRBJ1-1, is as follows: DTGVSQNPRHKITKRGQNVTFRCDPISEHNRLYWYRQTLGQGPEFLTYFQNEAQLEKSRLLSDRFSAERPKGSFSTLEIQRTEQGDSAMYLCASSLAGTVNTEAFFGQGTRLTVV.

This chain connects TRBV7-6 to TRBJ1-1; D may be TRBD1 (5 bases). Germline V gene lookup returns CDR1 SGHVS and CDR2 FNYEAQ. The CDR3 is 14 amino acids. Trimming cost V 6 bases and J 1 base, with 12 bases left between them. This CDR3 is CASSSQDRNTEAFF. In DNA, the CDR3 is TGTGCCAGCAGTTCCCAAGACAGGAACACTGAAGCTTTCTTT.

Only a few counts were recorded for this clonotype. The chain recombines TRBV9 with TRBJ2-5, with D perhaps matching TRBD2 (6 bases). The CDR3 sequence is 14 residues long. Trimming left V 7 bases short and J 2 bases short, with 15 bases between. CDR1 SGDLS and CDR2 YYNGEE come from the germline V gene. Here the CDR3 reads CASGDRDLQETQYF. DNA for the CDR3: TGTGCCAGCGGGGACCGGGACTTACAAGAGACCCAGTACTTC.

The chain links TRBV29-1 to TRBJ2-5; 10 nucleotides line up with TRBD2. CDR3 length: 16 residues. The germline V gene has CDR1 SQVTM and CDR2 ANQGSEA. Trimming removed 4 bases from V and 3 bases from J; junction bases left unmatched: 11. CDR3 coding DNA: TGCAGCGTTGTCCCCTTACTAGCGGGGCAAGAAGAGACCCAGTACTTC. Residues: CSVVPLLAGQEETQYF.

This clonotype was observed once. V usage is TRBV20-1 and J usage is TRBJ2-1; 9 bases agree with TRBD2. CDR3 length: 18 residues. The trim removed 0 bases at V and 16 bases at J, leaving 25 bases unmatched. Germline loops: CDR1 DFQATT, CDR2 SNEGSKA (reference sequence). CDR3 in amino acids: CSAREHPPSGITVGEKFF. The CDR3 DNA reads as TGCAGTGCTAGAGAGCATCCTCCTAGCGGGATTACTGTTGGTGAGAAATTCTTC.

This clonotype was seen a few times. The rearrangement links TRBV5-5 to TRBJ2-7; TRBD2 matches 9 bases. CDR1 is SGHKS and CDR2 is YYEKEE in the germline V gene (reference sequence). J was trimmed by 2 bases and V by 4 bases; bases with no gene match: 7. The CDR3 extends over 15 amino acids. This CDR3 is CASSRSGRIPYEQYF. In DNA, the CDR3 is TGTGCCAGCAGCCGAAGCGGGAGGATACCCTACGAGCAGTACTTC.

The CDR3 reads CASTGQVSDTQYF. The CDR3 bases are TGCGCCAGCACCGGACAGGTATCAGATACGCAGTATTTT. V gene TRBV5-1 combines with J gene TRBJ2-3, with TRBD1 identical over 7 bases. Trimming removed 6 bases from V and 4 bases from J; junction bases left unmatched: 5. Per the germline V gene, CDR1 is SGHRS and CDR2 is YFSETQ. The CDR3 is 13 residues long.

This clonotype has only a few counts. V gene TRBV5-1 combines with J gene TRBJ2-5, with a tentative D call TRBD2 (7 bases). The CDR3 has 15 amino acids. V lost 0 bases, J lost 4 bases, and 13 bases lay in between. Germline CDR1 and CDR2: SGHRS and YFSETQ. The CDR3 sequence: CASSLGAGAPETQYF. The CDR3 DNA follows: TGCGCCAGCAGCTTGGGTGCGGGGGCCCCAGAGACCCAGTACTTC.

This clonotype was counted between two and nine times. The chain has TRBV27 and TRBJ2-3; 8 bases fit TRBD1. There are 17 residues in the CDR3. The V gene's germline CDR1 is MNHEY and CDR2 SMNVEV (reference sequence). With V trimmed by 3 bases and J by 3 bases, 11 bases remained unmatched. Here the CDR3 reads CASSFYSGTGQTDTQYF. CDR3 nucleotide sequence: TGTGCCAGCAGTTTTTATTCCGGGACAGGACAAACAGATACGCAGTATTTT.

This chain links TRBV6-6 with TRBJ2-3; D not certain. V lost 6 bases and J 5 bases, leaving 6 bases between the germline ends. This CDR3 is built from 11 residues. Germline CDR1 MNHNY, CDR2 SVGAGI (reference sequence). In nucleotides, the CDR3 is TGTGCCAGCAGCCCGGTAGATACGCAGTATTTT. It specifies CASSPVDTQYF.

The chain combines TRBV23-1 with TRBJ2-7; 8 bases are shared with TRBD2. TRBV23-1 is an open reading frame, and its role is uncertain. CDR3 length: 14 residues. The junction had 9 bases not matched to a gene; V was cut back by 7 bases and J by 4 bases. The CDR3 DNA reads as TGCGCCAGCACTCGATGGAGCGGGAGATACGAGCAGTACTTC. It yields the protein CASTRWSGRYEQYF.

The V gene is TRBV12-3 or TRBV12-4, the J gene TRBJ2-5; D perhaps matches TRBD1 (5 bases). CDR3 length: 13 amino acids. V was clipped by 5 bases and J by 1 base, with 8 bases between them. For the CDR3, the DNA is TGTGCCAGCAGTCAACAGGCCCAAGAGACCCAGTACTTC. As protein: CASSQQAQETQYF.

The J gene is TRBJ2-3, the V gene TRBV3-1; 12 bases fit TRBD2. This CDR3 contains 19 residues. Germline lookup yields CDR1 LGHDT and CDR2 YNNKEL (reference sequence). V lost 3 bases and J lost 0; bases outside the gene matches: 10. CDR3 nucleotides: TGTGCCAGCAGCCAGGCCACTAGCGGGAGGATCTCTAGCACAGATACGCAGTATTTT. Protein: CASSQATSGRISSTDTQYF.

This clonotype was observed a few times. J is TRBJ2-5 and V is TRBV20-1; 10 nucleotides line up with TRBD2. Trimming removed 6 bases from V and 5 bases from J; junction bases left unmatched: 6. Looked up from germline, CDR1 is DFQATT and CDR2 is SNEGSKA (reference sequence). This CDR3 comprises 13 residues. CDR3 in amino acids: CSALAGDRETQYF. The CDR3 DNA is TGCAGTGCCCTAGCGGGAGATCGGGAGACCCAGTACTTC.

This rearrangement joins TRBV6-5 to TRBJ2-1; 8 nucleotides align to TRBD2. The CDR3 is 16 residues long. Germline lookup yields CDR1 MNHEY and CDR2 SVGAGI. Trimming took 4 bases from V and 0 from J; bases not matched to a gene: 5. The CDR3 region is CASSSLAVSSYNEQFF. CDR3 bases: TGTGCCAGCAGTTCACTAGCGGTGAGCTCCTACAATGAGCAGTTCTTC.

In its sample, this clonotype was seen a few times. The genes are TRBV5-1 and TRBJ1-6, with a possible D match to TRBD1 (5 bases). V lost 0 bases and J 6 bases, leaving 10 bases between the germline ends. This CDR3 comprises 15 residues. CDR1 SGHRS and CDR2 YFSETQ come from the germline V gene. In nucleotides, the CDR3 is TGCGCCAGCAGCTTGGAGCTGGGGGGTAATTCACCCCTCCACTTT. Encoded protein: CASSLELGGNSPLHF.

V gene TRBV7-3 combines with J gene TRBJ2-2; D remains ambiguous. The germline V and J ends were trimmed by 2 bases and 2 bases, with 15 bases remaining between them. Germline loops: CDR1 SGHTA, CDR2 FQGTGA. The CDR3 covers 17 residues. The CDR3 loop reads CASSLFAGLGNTGELFF. Here the CDR3 DNA reads TGTGCCAGCAGCTTATTTGCCGGCCTAGGAAACACCGGGGAGCTGTTTTTT.

V usage is TRBV5-5 and J usage is TRBJ2-5; 7 bases line up with TRBD1. This CDR3 contains 13 residues. CDR1 SGHKS and CDR2 YYEKEE come from the germline V gene (reference sequence). V lost 5 bases, J lost 5 bases, and 6 bases stayed unmatched. The CDR3 nucleotides read TGTGCCAGCAGGGCGACAGGGTACGAGACCCAGTACTTC. It is translated as CASRATGYETQYF.

This clonotype has just a few counts. This sequence joins TRBV11-2 and TRBJ2-3; TRBD2 matches 8 bases. This CDR3 has 16 amino acids. Losses at the gene ends were 5 bases for V and 1 base for J; bases not matched to a gene: 8. From germline, CDR1 is SGHAT and CDR2 FQNNGV. CDR3 bases: TGTGCCAGCAGCCCCTATCAGACTAGCGGCACAGATACGCAGTATTTT. It is translated as CASSPYQTSGTDTQYF.

There are a few counts of this clonotype. The rearrangement links TRBV6-2 or TRBV6-3 to TRBJ2-1, with D perhaps matching TRBD2 (6 bases). This CDR3 region has 16 residues. Trimming pared 6 bases from V and 0 bases from J, leaving 15 bases between. Germline-derived CDR1 and CDR2 are MNHEY and SVGEGT. The CDR3 bases are TGTGCCAGCAGATCCCCCTGGGACTCCTCCTACAATGAGCAGTTCTTC. Amino acids: CASRSPWDSSYNEQFF.

This clonotype was picked up a small number of times. V usage is TRBV6-5 and J usage is TRBJ2-7; 9 bases line up with TRBD2. CDR3 length: 17 residues. Germline CDR1 MNHEY, CDR2 SVGAGI. J was trimmed by 4 bases and V by 2 bases; bases with no gene match: 12. CDR3 nucleotide sequence: TGTGCCAGCAGTTACGCCGGGAGGAATAGCGGGAGATACGAGCAGTACTTC. Encoded protein: CASSYAGRNSGRYEQYF.

V usage is TRBV7-3 and J usage is TRBJ2-3; D is undetermined. CDR1 and CDR2 (germline): SGHTA, FQGTGA. The CDR3 totals 13 residues. V lost 1 base, J lost 2 bases, and 4 bases lay in between. The CDR3 loop is CASSLIHTDTQYF. The CDR3 DNA sequence: TGTGCCAGCAGCTTAATCCACACAGATACGCAGTATTTT.

This clonotype was counted only a few times. This chain connects TRBV27 to TRBJ2-1; unclear D gene. The ends were cut back, 8 bases at V and 7 bases at J, with 15 bases in the middle. The CDR3 consists of 13 residues. In germline, CDR1 is MNHEY, CDR2 SMNVEV (reference sequence). The CDR3 DNA follows: TGTGCCAGCCAGTTAGGGCCTTGGAATGAGCAGTTCTTC. Protein: CASQLGPWNEQFF.

V is TRBV7-2 and J is TRBJ1-5; D remains ambiguous. Germline V CDR1 and CDR2: SGHTA, FQGNSA. V dropped 2 bases and J dropped 5 bases, with 16 bases sitting between them. CDR3 length: 16 amino acids. The CDR3 sequence: CASSLSGGRVDQPQHF. The CDR3, as DNA: TGTGCCAGCAGCTTATCAGGCGGGCGGGTTGATCAGCCCCAGCATTTT.

This rearrangement joins TRBV20-1 to TRBJ2-1; D may be TRBD2 (6 bases). Germline V gene lookup returns CDR1 DFQATT and CDR2 SNEGSKA (reference sequence). This CDR3 region has 15 residues. Deletions cut 0 bases from V and 7 bases from J, with 16 bases between. CDR3 in amino acids: CSARDLGGVGNEQFF. Here the CDR3 DNA reads TGCAGTGCTAGAGATCTCGGGGGAGTCGGGAATGAGCAGTTCTTC.